This T cell receptor beta chain emerged from a study of blood T cell repertoires in COVID-19 (TCRdb year 2020). Describing the broader study: Collaborator samples came from the United States, Italy and Spain and covered acute and convalescent phases of COVID-19. Samples were obtained from the ongoing ImmuneRACE study (first 160 participants) and from approximately 1,200 subjects provided by 6 global collaborators. The sample metadata nearly always contained a de-identified subject ID, COVID-19 status, age in years and sex. Subjects who had been exposed to COVID-19, were actively infected with it, or had recovered from it provided the deeply sampled blood TCRbeta repertoires that made up the dataset. Where HLA class I and class II types were available, the types were taken from metadata supplied by the sample provider, not from assay-based typing. The prospective study material was composed of cDNA or gDNA derived from T cells, B-cell-depleted T cells, or PBMCs. A freely available public database, intended as a resource for researchers studying the immune response to SARS-CoV-2, is where the repertoires were released.

The paper's findings and limits, for the study overall: The quantity of clinical and demographic metadata differed by source and by participant and was supplied without curation.

A note on this clone: Its antigen is not yet known. It has no much larger one-base neighbor in the sample; base qualities were not kept.

Participants in the prospective study were enrolled through a virtual design, were aged about 18 to 100 years, and lived in roughly 24 United States geographic areas. In the prospective study, participants were assigned to cohorts based on the clinical history participants reported in a screening survey and a study questionnaire. Recovered participants in ImmuneRACE Cohort 3 were defined as having two consecutive negative NP/OP PCR tests, clearance from a healthcare professional, or resolution of symptoms. In the prospective study, mobile phlebotomists collected whole blood, serum and a nasopharyngeal or oropharyngeal swab from each participant. Participants in the prospective study had the option to provide additional blood draws and questionnaires over a 2-month period. Blood samples from the prospective study were shipped frozen or at room temperature prior to DNA extraction. The immunoSEQ Assay, a bias-controlled multiplex PCR, was used to amplify TCRbeta CDR3 regions from genomic DNA. On the study's bioinformatics: Within the assay, amplification of reference gene primers was used to estimate how many nucleated cells each sample contained. To quantify the absolute abundance of each unique TCRbeta CDR3 rearrangement, sequence reads were collapsed and filtered. For each sample, productive Simpson clonality was calculated by taking the square root of Simpson's diversity index across productive rearrangements. TCRdb took this table from immuneACCESS and kept in-frame rearrangements with V and J called. Such tables lack part of the clones; where checked against another copy, unresolved V genes explain under half of the gap, and the rest is unexplained. V and J calls plus clone size are reproduced from that table; the DNA served to infer D and trimming. This sample has about 160,000 clones in its table, and roughly 90% of those were observed once. Over 7% of the sample is taken by the ten largest.

Sequencing used PBMCs or T cells enriched from blood (not recorded which). The source of this sequence is a woman between 45 and 60 years old who had recovered from COVID-19.

The CDR3 has the sequence CAASGEENTEAFF. The DNA sequence is given as TGTGCCGCTTCGGGTGAGGAGAACACTGAAGCTTTCTTT. The chain links TRBV28 with TRBJ1-1; the D gene lacks a confident call. The CDR3 numbers 13 residues from cysteine through phenylalanine. Just the 39-base CDR3 DNA is kept, in frame starting at base 1. Cut back by 11 bases and 1 base, the V and J ends lie 14 bases apart. The CDR1 and CDR2 encoded by the germline V gene are MDHEN and SYDVKM.